This TCR beta chain emerged from a study of blood T cell repertoires in COVID-19. Overall study context: Researchers got acute and convalescent COVID-19 samples from the United States, Italy and Spain. PBMCs, B-cell-depleted T cells, or T cells were the source of the cDNA or gDNA that made up the material.

In the original analysis: From reference gene primer amplification, estimates of nucleated cell counts were derived. TCRdb keeps only in-frame clones here, not all; method: immunoSEQ multiplex PCR. V, J and clone size are those of that table, while D and trimming were read from the DNA. The sample comprises roughly 130,000 clones, more than 70% of which are singletons, and 12% rests with the top ten. This CDR3 is built from 16 residues. Germline V CDR1 and CDR2: SNHLY, FYNNEI. With 2 bases clipped from V and 6 bases from J, the junction kept 12 bases outside the gene matches. Sequencing input: peripheral blood. The chain is built from TRBV2 and TRBJ2-7; TRBD1 agrees at 8 bases. The origin of this receptor is a woman in her twenties or thirties who had recovered from COVID-19. The CDR3 DNA reads as TGTGCCAGCAGTGAAATTCGCCAGGGGGCTTGGGGCGAGCAGTACTTC. This sequence encodes CASSEIRQGAWGEQYF.